The subject of this entry is one T cell receptor (beta chain). The antigen it binds to is not known. The sample holds no much larger clone one base away, and base qualities are not on file. In this study, sorted CD4+ and CD8+ T cells from the blood of healthy subjects and of severe aplastic anemia patients had their TCR repertoires deep-sequenced. Ficoll-Paque density gradient centrifugation was used to isolate peripheral blood mononuclear cells. Before DNA extraction, CD4+ and CD8+ T cells were sorted with FACS or magnetic beads. The CDR3 numbers 14 residues from cysteine through phenylalanine. The only DNA kept is the CDR3, 42 bases in frame from the first base. V lost 4 bases and J lost 4 bases; the stretch between them is 12 bases long. Reading the germline V gene (reference sequence) gives CDR1 LNHNV and CDR2 YYDKDF. Genomic DNA served as template for TCR beta VDJ combination and CDR3 sequence profiling. An Illumina HiSeq 2000 was used for TCR repertoire sequencing. Processing in the source paper ran as follows. Repertoires were assessed using TRBV/TRBJ rearrangement plots, CDR3 size and DJ length profiles, and Simpson's diversity index. The most abundant DNA sequence in the deep sequencing data was defined as the immunodominant clone. CDR3 amino acid sequences were screened for sharing across subjects and compared with published repertoires and the VDJdb database. TCRdb's own reprocessing of the public reads used fastp at Q25 and MiXCR and kept productive beta chains. Every distinct CDR3 protein forms one entry, paired with its most common genes and DNA. Clone size and V and J calls follow TCRdb, not the original study. The sample yields around 180,000 distinct CDR3 sequences; around 60% were counted once. The ten largest clones represent 35% to 50% of the sample.

This record comes from a study of CD8+CD57+ T cells in acquired aplastic anemia (dated by TCRdb to 2016 to 2019). Regarding the research as a whole: DNA extracted from sorted CD4+ and CD8+ cells had a mean of approximately 3 ug, with a range of about 0.18 to 27.4 ug. Healthy donor samples averaged about 10 million reads for CD4+ and fewer than 12 million for CD8+ cells.

Study-wide conclusions, independent of this receptor: Patients and healthy controls showed no significant difference in CD8+ Simpson's diversity (P=0.060). Although around 30 CD8+ CDR3 sequences were shared by patients and controls, these sequences appeared highly expressed in patients and within the immunodominant clones of patients.

The sequence was obtained from a human donor in good health. Here the chain combines TRBV15 and TRBJ2-3; a tentative D match to TRBD1 spans 5 bases. The sequencing input was sorted CD4+, CD8+, or CD8+CD57+ T cells (not recorded which) from PBMCs. The DNA sequence is as follows: TGTGCCACCAGCACGCCCCAGGGATCAGATACGCAGTATTTT. Its translation reads: CATSTPQGSDTQYF. The CDR3, completed at both ends by the reference TRBV15 and TRBJ2-3 genes, gives the full variable domain DAMVIQNPRYQVTQFGKPVTLSCSQTLNHNVMYWYQQKSSQAPKLLFHYYDKDFNNEADTPDNFQSRRPNTSFCFLDIRSPGLGDTAMYLCATSTPQGSDTQYFGPGTRLTVL.